What follows are 24 T cell receptor beta chains derived from one specimen sequenced in a study of T cells after yellow fever vaccination. TCRdb reprocessed the 5' RACE reads via MiXCR and lists one record per CDR3 protein. The repertoire holds about 320,000 distinct CDR3 sequences, with around 10% as singletons. This specimen was CD4+ T cells sorted from PBMCs, taken 45 days after the yellow fever booster vaccination. These receptors were obtained from a young man who received the YFV17D yellow fever vaccine.

This chain connects TRBV19 to TRBJ2-3; 9 nucleotides align to TRBD2. The CDR3 runs 15 residues. The germline gives CDR1 LNHDA, CDR2 SQIVND (reference sequence). The V segment lost 6 bases and the J segment 7 bases; nucleotides outside the gene matches: 11. The CDR3 reads CASSPISGGLYTQYF. Written as DNA, the CDR3 is TGTGCCAGTAGCCCTATCAGCGGGGGGTTATATACGCAGTATTTT.

This clonotype was detected ten times or more. V gene TRBV12-3 or TRBV12-4 combines with J gene TRBJ2-5; D might be TRBD1 or TRBD2, each matching 5 bases. CDR3 length: 15 amino acids. The ends were cut back, 5 bases at V and 1 base at J, with 14 bases in the middle. CDR3 DNA: TGTGCCAGCAGTGCGGGCGAGGGGTTCCAAGAGACCCAGTACTTC. This sequence encodes CASSAGEGFQETQYF.

This clonotype was counted a few times. The chain recombines TRBV10-3 with TRBJ1-1, with D perhaps TRBD1 (6 bases). The CDR3 loop spans 16 amino acids. V lost 3 bases and J lost 1, with 15 bases in between. The germline V gene has CDR1 ENHRY and CDR2 SYGVKD. The CDR3 reads CAISDPRGRGNTEAFF. DNA of the CDR3: TGTGCCATCAGTGACCCCCGGGGGCGGGGGAACACTGAAGCTTTCTTT.

V and J are TRBV6-5 and TRBJ1-5; 7 bases line up with TRBD1. The CDR3 consists of 15 residues. The germline V gene has CDR1 MNHEY and CDR2 SVGAGI. V lost 6 bases and J lost 1; bases outside the gene matches: 6. The CDR3 loop reads CASRITGASNQPQHF. The CDR3 coding sequence is TGTGCCAGCAGAATCACAGGGGCCAGCAATCAGCCCCAGCATTTT.

The chain has TRBV5-1 and TRBJ2-7; D is ambiguous. Trimming took off 5 bases at V and 4 bases at J, with 13 bases between the two ends. The CDR3 covers 13 residues. Germline V gene data show CDR1 as SGHRS and CDR2 as YFSETQ. The CDR3, as DNA: TGCGCCAGCAGTGCGCTCCCGCATTACGAGCAGTACGTC. Amino acid sequence: CASSALPHYEQYV.

The chain links TRBV20-1 to TRBJ1-2; 9 positions agree with TRBD1. The ends lost 5 bases at V and 2 bases at J; junction bases unmatched: 9. Germline-derived CDR1 and CDR2 are DFQATT and SNEGSKA (reference sequence). The CDR3 runs 15 residues. CDR3 in amino acids: CSAWDRDKMNYGYTF. CDR3 bases: TGCAGTGCTTGGGACAGGGACAAGATGAACTATGGCTACACCTTC.

This clonotype appeared many times. V is TRBV5-1 and J is TRBJ1-1; 7 bases agree with TRBD1. Looked up from germline, CDR1 is SGHRS and CDR2 is YFSETQ. The CDR3 runs 16 residues. With V trimmed by 6 bases and J by 8 bases, 19 bases remained unmatched. The CDR3 coding sequence is TGCGCCAGCAAGATTACCGCCCACGACGACAGGGAGGAAGCTTTCTTT. Encoded protein: CASKITAHDDREEAFF.

In this sample, this clonotype turned up many times. The CDR3 DNA follows: TGCGCCAGCAGCCAACCCGGGACAGCCTGGGAGACCCAGTACTTC. This translates into CASSQPGTAWETQYF. The J gene is TRBJ2-5, the V gene TRBV4-1; 7 bases match TRBD1. Germline lookup yields CDR1 MGHRA and CDR2 YSYEKL. This CDR3 has 15 residues. V shed 2 bases and J 5 bases; nucleotides not matched to a gene: 8.

The V call is TRBV12-3 or TRBV12-4, the J call TRBJ2-2; a possible D gene is TRBD1 (6 bases). CDR3 length equals 14 residues. V lost 4 bases and J 5 bases, leaving 11 bases between the germline ends. The CDR3 spells CASSSAGATGELFF. Written as DNA, the CDR3 is TGTGCCAGCAGTTCTGCAGGGGCTACCGGGGAGCTGTTTTTT.

This clonotype was seen only a few times. The rearrangement uses TRBV6-5 and TRBJ1-6; D call uncertain. The CDR3 loop spans 13 amino acids. The germline CDR1 and CDR2 sequences are MNHEY and SVGAGI. The ends were cut back, 7 bases at V and 9 bases at J, with 13 bases in the middle. The CDR3 region is CASKAGVGSPLHF. In DNA, the CDR3 is TGTGCCAGCAAGGCGGGAGTCGGTTCACCCCTCCACTTT.

This clonotype was counted ten times or more. The genes are TRBV3-1 and TRBJ1-1; D call uncertain. In germline, CDR1 is LGHDT, CDR2 YNNKEL (reference sequence). The V and J ends lost 0 bases and 3 bases respectively, with 8 bases between them. The CDR3 runs to 14 residues. This chain's CDR3 is CASSQDFRDTEAFF. CDR3 DNA: TGTGCCAGCAGCCAAGATTTCCGGGACACTGAAGCTTTCTTT.

This chain joins TRBV6-6 and TRBJ1-5; D unclear. The CDR3 runs to 12 residues. Trimming left V 2 bases short and J 5 bases short, with 4 bases between. Germline assignment: CDR1 MNHNY and CDR2 SVGAGI (reference sequence). The chain's CDR3 is CASSYQHQPQHF. DNA of the CDR3: TGTGCCAGCAGTTACCAACATCAGCCCCAGCATTTT.

This sequence joins TRBV24-1 and TRBJ1-1; TRBD1 might be the D (5 bases). Deletions cut 9 bases from V and 5 bases from J, with 15 bases between. Looked up from germline, CDR1 is KGHDR and CDR2 is SFDVKD. The CDR3 covers 13 residues. The CDR3 reads CATRRGVETEAFF. For the CDR3, the DNA is TGTGCCACCCGCCGGGGGGTTGAAACTGAAGCTTTCTTT.

The chain is built from TRBV20-1 and TRBJ2-1; 10 bases fit TRBD2. The V gene's germline CDR1 is DFQATT and CDR2 SNEGSKA (reference sequence). The CDR3 is 18 residues long. V was clipped by 0 bases and J by 4 bases; unmatched bases: 12. The CDR3 protein is CSARDKGLAGATYNEQFF. CDR3 bases: TGCAGTGCTAGAGATAAAGGGCTAGCGGGGGCCACGTACAATGAGCAGTTCTTC.

This clonotype was seen repeatedly, ten times or more. This chain joins TRBV6-2 or TRBV6-3 and TRBJ1-1; D not resolved. V was trimmed by 3 bases and J by 5 bases, leaving 10 bases between them. Germline-derived CDR1 and CDR2 are MNHEY and SVGEGT. The CDR3 has 13 amino acids. The CDR3 reads CASSYGRTTEAFF. The CDR3, as DNA: TGTGCCAGCAGTTATGGGCGGACGACTGAAGCTTTCTTT.

The chain is built from TRBV12-3 or TRBV12-4 and TRBJ1-2; no reliable D call. The V gene lost 2 bases and the J gene lost 3 bases, with 10 bases spanning the gap. This CDR3 contains 14 residues. For the CDR3, the DNA is TGTGCCAGCAGTTTATCCGGGGTTTACTATGGCTACACCTTC. Its translation: CASSLSGVYYGYTF.

This clonotype occurred a few times. CDR3 in amino acids: CASSSPPGDWGTDTQYF. Here the CDR3 DNA reads TGTGCCAGCAGTTCTCCCCCGGGGGATTGGGGCACAGATACGCAGTATTTT. This chain links TRBV6-6 with TRBJ2-3; D might be TRBD2 (6 bases). V was shortened by 4 bases and J by 1 base, with 18 bases between the two germline ends. Germline-derived CDR1 and CDR2 are MNHNY and SVGAGI (reference sequence). The CDR3 is 17 amino acids.

This clonotype was picked up many times. This chain uses TRBV12-3 or TRBV12-4 with TRBJ2-3; D unresolved. This CDR3 contains 16 residues. V gave up 0 bases and J gave up 2 bases, with 12 bases separating them. The CDR3 spells CASSLALGPITDTQYF. CDR3 nucleotides: TGTGCCAGCAGTTTAGCGCTAGGGCCGATCACAGATACGCAGTATTTT.

This clonotype was counted between two and nine times. V and J are TRBV10-3 and TRBJ1-1, with 10 bases lining up with TRBD1. The CDR3 is 14 amino acids. The germline CDR1 and CDR2 sequences are ENHRY and SYGVKD. The J segment lost 6 bases and the V segment lost 6 bases, leaving 7 bases of the junction unmatched. Written as DNA, the CDR3 is TGTGCCATCAGAGCGGACAGGGGGTTGGCTGAAGCTTTCTTT. Translation gives CAIRADRGLAEAFF.

This clonotype occurred many times. The chain combines TRBV2 with TRBJ1-1; 8 bases map to TRBD1. V was pared by 6 bases and J by 1 base, with 4 bases of the junction left unmatched. Germline loops: CDR1 SNHLY, CDR2 FYNNEI. The CDR3 runs to 14 residues. Written as DNA, the CDR3 is TGTGCCAGCAGAGCCGGGACAGGGAACACTGAAGCTTTCTTT. Translating gives CASRAGTGNTEAFF.

The chain combines TRBV19 with TRBJ2-5, with 7 bases lining up with TRBD1. With 10 bases clipped from V and 3 bases from J, the junction kept 8 bases outside the gene matches. Germline CDR1 LNHDA, CDR2 SQIVND (reference sequence). The CDR3 covers 13 residues. The CDR3 sequence: CATAGTAKETQYF. Here the CDR3 DNA reads TGTGCCACAGCCGGGACAGCTAAAGAGACCCAGTACTTC.

This clonotype was counted at least ten times. V and J are TRBV5-1 and TRBJ2-7, with 10 bases that match TRBD1. The junction had 15 bases not matched to a gene; V was cut back by 1 base and J by 5 bases. Per germline, CDR1 SGHRS and CDR2 YFSETQ. This CDR3 has 18 residues. CDR3 protein: CASSLNPAGTGAKNEQYV. DNA for the CDR3: TGCGCCAGCAGCTTGAATCCAGCCGGGACAGGGGCAAAAAACGAGCAGTACGTC.

This clonotype was counted a few times. One junction end disagrees with the germline gene, perhaps due to a read error. The rearrangement joins TRBV6-6 to TRBJ2-4; 12 bases align to TRBD2. The CDR3 has 16 amino acids. Germline V gene data show CDR1 as MNHNY and CDR2 as SVGAGI (reference sequence). CDR3 loop: CASSSYSGLAGRGSDF. In DNA, the CDR3 is TGTGCCAGCAGCTCGTATAGCGGACTAGCGGGAAGGGGATCGGACTTC.

The chain's CDR3 is CSARERVNYGYTF. The CDR3, as DNA: TGCAGTGCTAGAGAACGGGTTAACTATGGCTACACCTTC. This chain connects TRBV20-1 to TRBJ1-2; D not resolved. Germline V CDR1 and CDR2: DFQATT, SNEGSKA (reference sequence). V was cut by 0 bases and J by 1 base, with 6 bases left in between. This CDR3 has 13 amino acids.